This T cell receptor beta chain emerged from a study of cytomegalovirus exposure and HLA in healthy donors. About the research overall: Early on, a data release was issued that held roughly 86 million unique TCRs from HLA-typed donors.

The CDR3 length is 14 residues. Trimming removed 0 bases from V and 4 bases from J, with 11 bases in between. CDR1 and CDR2 from the germline V gene are SGHTS and YDEGEE. As regards this clone: Its antigen is not identified.

The study ran its PCR with 60 Vbeta and 13 Jbeta primers. Data came from immunoSEQ multiplex PCR; TCRdb stores just in-frame clones and leaves some out. This table holds some 200,000 clones, roughly 80% found once. The study's findings and limits: The study assumed roughly uniform donor sequencing depth for presence/absence analyses.

What was sequenced was PBMCs. The clonotype was recovered from a woman under 30 in good health and CMV-seronegative. V gene TRBV5-8 combines with J gene TRBJ2-7, with D tentatively TRBD1 (6 bases). The CDR3 sequence is CASSLAQGTYEQYV. The CDR3, as DNA: TGTGCCAGCAGCTTGGCCCAGGGGACGTACGAGCAGTACGTC.